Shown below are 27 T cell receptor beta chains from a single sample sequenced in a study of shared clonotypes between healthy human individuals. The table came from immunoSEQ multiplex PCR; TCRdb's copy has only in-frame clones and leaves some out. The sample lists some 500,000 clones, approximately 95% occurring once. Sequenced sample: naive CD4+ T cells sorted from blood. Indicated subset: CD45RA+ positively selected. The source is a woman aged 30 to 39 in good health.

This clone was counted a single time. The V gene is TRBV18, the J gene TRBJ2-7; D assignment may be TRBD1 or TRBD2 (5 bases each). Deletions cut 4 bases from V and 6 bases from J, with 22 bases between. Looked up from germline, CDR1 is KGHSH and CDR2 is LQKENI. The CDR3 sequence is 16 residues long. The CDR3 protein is CASSQSPGQRGREQYF. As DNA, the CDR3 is TGTGCCAGCTCACAAAGTCCGGGGCAGAGGGGTCGCGAGCAGTACTTC.

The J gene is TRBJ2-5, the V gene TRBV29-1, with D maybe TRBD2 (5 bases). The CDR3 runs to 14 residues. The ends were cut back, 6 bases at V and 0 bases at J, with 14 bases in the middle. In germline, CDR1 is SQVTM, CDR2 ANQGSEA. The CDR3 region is CSVADGWYQETQYF. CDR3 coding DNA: TGCAGCGTAGCGGACGGGTGGTACCAAGAGACCCAGTACTTC.

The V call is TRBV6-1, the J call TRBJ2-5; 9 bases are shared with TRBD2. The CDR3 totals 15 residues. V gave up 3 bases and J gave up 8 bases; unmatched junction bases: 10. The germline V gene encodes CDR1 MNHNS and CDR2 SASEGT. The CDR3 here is CASSEPGLAGTTQYF. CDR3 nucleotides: TGTGCCAGCAGTGAGCCGGGACTAGCAGGAACAACCCAGTACTTC.

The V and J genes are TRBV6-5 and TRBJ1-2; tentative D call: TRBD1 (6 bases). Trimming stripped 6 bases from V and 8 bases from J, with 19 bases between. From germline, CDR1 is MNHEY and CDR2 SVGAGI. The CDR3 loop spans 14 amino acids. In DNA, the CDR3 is TGTGCCAGCAGCCCCACAGGGAGGAACCGAGGCTACACCTTC. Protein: CASSPTGRNRGYTF.

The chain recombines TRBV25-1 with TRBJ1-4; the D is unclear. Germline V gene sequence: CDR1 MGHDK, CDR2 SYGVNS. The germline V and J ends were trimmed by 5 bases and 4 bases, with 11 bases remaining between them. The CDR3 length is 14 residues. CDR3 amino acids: CASSPTYLNEKLFF. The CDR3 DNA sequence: TGTGCCAGCAGTCCTACCTACCTTAATGAAAAACTGTTTTTT.

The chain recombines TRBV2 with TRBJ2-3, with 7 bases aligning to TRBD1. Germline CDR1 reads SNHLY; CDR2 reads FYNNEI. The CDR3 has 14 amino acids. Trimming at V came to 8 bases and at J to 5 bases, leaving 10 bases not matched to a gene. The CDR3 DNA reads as TGTGCCAGCGCGGTAGCGCCAGGGGGAGATACGCAGTATTTT. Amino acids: CASAVAPGGDTQYF.

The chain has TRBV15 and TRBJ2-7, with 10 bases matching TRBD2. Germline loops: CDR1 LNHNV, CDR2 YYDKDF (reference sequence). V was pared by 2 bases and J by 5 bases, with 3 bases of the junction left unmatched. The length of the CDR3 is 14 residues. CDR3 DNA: TGTGCCACCAGCAGACTAGCGGGAGCCGACGAGCAGTACTTC. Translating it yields CATSRLAGADEQYF.

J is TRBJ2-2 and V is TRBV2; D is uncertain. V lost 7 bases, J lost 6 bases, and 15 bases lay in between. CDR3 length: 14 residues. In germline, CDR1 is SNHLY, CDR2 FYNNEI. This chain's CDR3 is CASITTKSPGELFF. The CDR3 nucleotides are TGTGCCAGCATTACTACCAAAAGTCCCGGGGAGCTGTTTTTT.

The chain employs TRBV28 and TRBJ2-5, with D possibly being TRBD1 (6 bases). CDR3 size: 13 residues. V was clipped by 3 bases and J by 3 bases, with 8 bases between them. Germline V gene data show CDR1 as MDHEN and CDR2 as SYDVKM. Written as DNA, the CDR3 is TGTGCCAGCAGTTTGACAGGCAAAGAGACCCAGTACTTC. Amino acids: CASSLTGKETQYF.

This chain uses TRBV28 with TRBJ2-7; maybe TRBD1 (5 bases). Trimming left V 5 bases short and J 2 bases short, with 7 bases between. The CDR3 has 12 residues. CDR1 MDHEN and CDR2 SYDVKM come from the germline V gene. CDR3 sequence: CASSTTAYEQYF. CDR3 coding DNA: TGTGCCAGCAGTACGACAGCCTACGAGCAGTACTTC.

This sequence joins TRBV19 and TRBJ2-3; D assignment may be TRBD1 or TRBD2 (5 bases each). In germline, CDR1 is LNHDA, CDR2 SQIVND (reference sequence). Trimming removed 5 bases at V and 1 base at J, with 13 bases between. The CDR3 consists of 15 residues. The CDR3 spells CASSVWDVGTDTQYF. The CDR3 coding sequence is TGTGCCAGTAGTGTCTGGGACGTTGGCACAGATACGCAGTATTTT.

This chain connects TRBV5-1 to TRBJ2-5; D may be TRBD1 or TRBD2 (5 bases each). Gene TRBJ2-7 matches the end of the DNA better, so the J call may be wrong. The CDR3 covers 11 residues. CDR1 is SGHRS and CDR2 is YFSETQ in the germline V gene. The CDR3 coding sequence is TGCGCCAGCGGGGGAGAGTACGAGCAGTACTTC. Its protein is CASGGEYEQYF.

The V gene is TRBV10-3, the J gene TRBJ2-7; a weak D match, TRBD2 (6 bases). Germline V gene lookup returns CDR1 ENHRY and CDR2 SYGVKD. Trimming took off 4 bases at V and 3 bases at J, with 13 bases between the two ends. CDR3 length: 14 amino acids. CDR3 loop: CAISGSGGNYEQYF. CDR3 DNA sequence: TGTGCCATCAGTGGTAGCGGAGGGAACTACGAGCAGTACTTC.

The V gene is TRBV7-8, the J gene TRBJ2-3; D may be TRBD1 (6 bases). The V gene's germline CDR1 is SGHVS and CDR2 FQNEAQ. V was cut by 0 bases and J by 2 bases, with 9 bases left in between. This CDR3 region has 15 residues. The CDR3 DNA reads TGTGCCAGCAGCTTAGCCGGACAGTCCACAGATACGCAGTATTTT. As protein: CASSLAGQSTDTQYF.

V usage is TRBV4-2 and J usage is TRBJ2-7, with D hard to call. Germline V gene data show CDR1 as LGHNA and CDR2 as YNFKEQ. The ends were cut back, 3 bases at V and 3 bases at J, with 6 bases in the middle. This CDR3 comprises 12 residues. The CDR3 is CASSQGNYEQYF. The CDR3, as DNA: TGTGCCAGCAGCCAGGGCAACTACGAGCAGTACTTC.

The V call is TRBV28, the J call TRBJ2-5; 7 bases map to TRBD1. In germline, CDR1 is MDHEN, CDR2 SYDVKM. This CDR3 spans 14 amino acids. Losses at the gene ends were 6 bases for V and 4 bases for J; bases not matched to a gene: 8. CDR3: CASRYDRVGETQYF. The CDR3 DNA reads TGTGCCAGCAGATATGACAGGGTAGGAGAGACCCAGTACTTC.

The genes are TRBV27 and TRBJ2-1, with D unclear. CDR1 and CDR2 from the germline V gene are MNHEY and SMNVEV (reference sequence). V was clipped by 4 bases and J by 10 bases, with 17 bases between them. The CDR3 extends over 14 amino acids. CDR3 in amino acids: CASSYLKTPGEQFF. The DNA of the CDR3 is TGTGCCAGCAGTTACCTAAAGACCCCTGGAGAGCAGTTCTTC.

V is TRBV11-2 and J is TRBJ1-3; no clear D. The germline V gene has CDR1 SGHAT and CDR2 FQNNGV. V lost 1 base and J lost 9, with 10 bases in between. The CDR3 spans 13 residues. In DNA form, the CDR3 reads TGTGCCAGCAGCTTAGTGCGGGAACCCACCATATATTTT. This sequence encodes CASSLVREPTIYF.

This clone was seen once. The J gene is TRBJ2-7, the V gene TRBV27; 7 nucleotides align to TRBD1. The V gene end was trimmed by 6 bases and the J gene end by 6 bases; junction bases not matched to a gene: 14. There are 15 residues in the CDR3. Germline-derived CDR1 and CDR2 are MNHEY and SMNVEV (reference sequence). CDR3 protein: CASSARDSGYSEQYF. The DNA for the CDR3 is TGTGCCAGCAGCGCCCGGGACAGTGGGTATTCCGAGCAGTACTTC.

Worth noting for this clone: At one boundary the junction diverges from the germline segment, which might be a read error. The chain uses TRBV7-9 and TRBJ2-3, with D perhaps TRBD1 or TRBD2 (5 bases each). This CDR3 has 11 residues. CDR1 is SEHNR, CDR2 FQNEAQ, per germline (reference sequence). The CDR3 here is CASSHRDRKIF. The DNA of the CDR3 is TGTGCCAGCAGTCACCGGGACCGGAAAATTTTT.

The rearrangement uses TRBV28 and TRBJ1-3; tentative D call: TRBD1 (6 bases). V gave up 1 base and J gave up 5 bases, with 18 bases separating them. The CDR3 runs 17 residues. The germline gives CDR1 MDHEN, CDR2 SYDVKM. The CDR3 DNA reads TGTGCCAGCAGTTTATCTCTGGACAGCCTAGGAAGAAACACCATATATTTT. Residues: CASSLSLDSLGRNTIYF.

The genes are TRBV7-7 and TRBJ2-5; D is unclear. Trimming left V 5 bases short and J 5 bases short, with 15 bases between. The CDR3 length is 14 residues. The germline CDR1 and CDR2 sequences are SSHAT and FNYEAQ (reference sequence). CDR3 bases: TGTGCCAGCAGCCTTAACATCGCCGGGGAGACCCAGTACTTC. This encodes CASSLNIAGETQYF.

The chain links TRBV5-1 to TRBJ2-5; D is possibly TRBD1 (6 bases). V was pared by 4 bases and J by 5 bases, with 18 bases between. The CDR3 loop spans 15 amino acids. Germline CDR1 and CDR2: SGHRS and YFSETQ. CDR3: CASSIGGRRVETQYF. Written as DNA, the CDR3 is TGCGCCAGCAGCATAGGGGGTCGAAGGGTGGAGACCCAGTACTTC.

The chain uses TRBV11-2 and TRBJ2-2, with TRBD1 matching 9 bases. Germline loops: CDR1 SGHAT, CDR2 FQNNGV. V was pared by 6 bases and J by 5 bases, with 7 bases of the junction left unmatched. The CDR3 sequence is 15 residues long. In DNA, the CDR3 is TGTGCCAGCAGACCCCCCGGGACAGGGACCGGGGAGCTGTTTTTT. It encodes CASRPPGTGTGELFF.

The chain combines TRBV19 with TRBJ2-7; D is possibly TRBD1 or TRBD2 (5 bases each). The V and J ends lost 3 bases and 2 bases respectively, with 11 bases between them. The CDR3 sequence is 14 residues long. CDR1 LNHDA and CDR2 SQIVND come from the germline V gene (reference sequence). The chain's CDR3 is CASSIRGQPYEQYF. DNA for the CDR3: TGTGCCAGTAGTATCCGGGGCCAACCCTACGAGCAGTACTTC.

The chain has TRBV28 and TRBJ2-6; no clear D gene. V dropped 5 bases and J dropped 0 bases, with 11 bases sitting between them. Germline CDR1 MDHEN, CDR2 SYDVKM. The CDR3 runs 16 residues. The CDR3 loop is CASSIIPGSGANVLTF. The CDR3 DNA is TGTGCCAGCAGTATTATCCCGGGCTCTGGGGCCAACGTCCTGACTTTC.

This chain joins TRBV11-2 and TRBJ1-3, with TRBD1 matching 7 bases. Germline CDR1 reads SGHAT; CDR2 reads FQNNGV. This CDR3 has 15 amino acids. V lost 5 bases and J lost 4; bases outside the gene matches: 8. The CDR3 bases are TGTGCCAGCAGCCAAATCGACAGGGCCGGAAACACCATATATTTT. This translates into CASSQIDRAGNTIYF.